The text below deals with one T cell receptor beta chain. This record belongs to a study of T-cell memory formation after mild COVID-19. The germline CDR1 and CDR2 sequences are SGHAT and FQNNGV. J lost 12 bases, V lost 2 bases, and 16 bases had no gene match. CDR3 length: 15 residues. MiXCR, applied by TCRdb to the 5' RACE reads, yields one record per CDR3 protein. This sample yields hundreds of thousands of distinct CDR3 sequences, of which roughly an eighth are seen a single time; about 20% belongs to the top ten. The sequencing sample was made of PBMCs or a T cell subset sorted from them (not recorded which). This chain connects TRBV11-2 to TRBJ2-7, with 7 bases matching TRBD2. This TCR derives from a man in his late teens or twenties who had mild COVID-19 (a few samples of this study predate the infection). Cell type and time point are not known. CDR3 in DNA: TGTGCCAGCAGCTTATACGGAGGGACTTCAGCGGGGACGTACTTC. Amino acid sequence: CASSLYGGTSAGTYF.